The 17 T cell receptor delta chains below all came from one sample that was sequenced in a study of human gamma delta and Vdelta1 T cells. Their cognate antigens are unknown. TCRdb redid clone calling on the PCR reads using CATT. The table includes 5,500 to 7,500 delta-chain clones, roughly 41% detected once. Source material: Vdelta1 gamma-delta T cells from blood grown in culture (DOT cells). Source of these receptors: a human donor in good health.

A note on this clone: It may be a read error: a sequence one base away is much more abundant. Other nucleotide sequences in the sample specify the same CDR3. The chain uses TRDV1 and TRDJ1; D is perhaps TRDD2 (6 bases). The V gene lost 5 bases and the J gene lost 4 bases, with 50 bases spanning the gap. The CDR3 has 26 residues. Germline V gives CDR1 TSWWSYY, CDR2 QGS. CDR3: CALGKPLLRWDPNHEDTLPQLDKLIF. The CDR3 DNA sequence: TGTGCTCTTGGGAAACCCCTCCTACGGTGGGATCCCAACCACGAAGACACCCTCCCCCAGCTCGATAAACTCATCTTT.

This chain uses TRDV1 with TRDJ1; the D gene is possibly TRDD3 (5 bases). Per germline, CDR1 TSWWSYY and CDR2 QGS. The CDR3 length is 17 residues. V shed 5 bases and J shed 4 bases, with 23 bases lying between them. DNA for the CDR3: TGTGCTCTTGGGAGACTTAGATACCCCATCCAAGGCGATAAACTCATCTTT. It specifies CALGRLRYPIQGDKLIF.

This clone counts as large (0.1 to 1%). The chain has TRDV1 and TRDJ1; no reliable D call. From germline, CDR1 is TSWWSYY and CDR2 QGS. CDR3 length: 18 residues. V was shortened by 0 bases and J by 4 bases, with 21 bases between the two germline ends. CDR3 residues: CALGELRTRGHGDDKLIF. CDR3 nucleotide sequence: TGTGCTCTTGGGGAACTACGGACCCGGGGTCACGGAGACGATAAACTCATCTTT.

This clone is termed large. This sequence joins TRDV1 and TRDJ1; 10 bases agree with TRDD3. Trimming at V came to 0 bases and at J to 3 bases, leaving 10 bases not matched to a gene. Germline CDR1 TSWWSYY, CDR2 QGS. The CDR3 has 18 residues. DNA of the CDR3: TGTGCTCTTGGGGAACTTAGGCTTGTACTGGGGGATCCCGATAAACTCATCTTT. Translating it yields CALGELRLVLGDPDKLIF.

The chain employs TRDV1 and TRDJ3, with TRDD3 matching over 10 bases. This CDR3 region has 23 residues. With 7 bases clipped from V and 2 bases from J, the junction kept 23 bases outside the gene matches. Looked up from germline, CDR1 is TSWWSYY and CDR2 is QGS. Here the CDR3 DNA reads TGTGCTCTTGTAATCTCCCTTCCTATAAACTGGGGGATCGAAGCCTGGGACACCCGACAGATGTTTTTC. Protein sequence: CALVISLPINWGIEAWDTRQMFF.

The sample holds a few counts of this clone. This chain uses TRDV1 with TRDJ1, with 10 bases fitting TRDD3. Germline loops: CDR1 TSWWSYY, CDR2 QGS. The CDR3 contains 20 residues. After removal of 3 bases from V and 3 bases from J, the junction contained 19 bases not matched to a gene. The CDR3 region is CALGDLGFRTGGSGADKLIF. In DNA form, the CDR3 reads TGTGCTCTTGGGGACTTGGGTTTCCGTACTGGGGGATCGGGCGCCGATAAACTCATCTTT.

The table lists this clone with a few counts. The chain is built from TRDV1 and TRDJ4; D is uncertain. This CDR3 region has 18 residues. V gave up 0 bases and J gave up 2 bases, with 22 bases separating them. CDR1 is TSWWSYY, CDR2 QGS, per germline. CDR3: CALGELREDPLDERPLIF. CDR3 bases: TGTGCTCTTGGGGAACTACGAGAAGACCCACTTGATGAAAGACCCCTGATCTTT.

This clone was recorded once. This rearrangement joins TRDV1 to TRDJ1; 10 nucleotides line up with TRDD3. The CDR3 is made up of 22 amino acids. The V gene's germline CDR1 is TSWWSYY and CDR2 QGS. After removal of 1 base from V and 2 bases from J, the junction contained 22 bases not matched to a gene. The CDR3 nucleotides are TGTGCTCTTGGGGAACGAACTCCGGTCTGGGGGATAAAGGGTACGAGGACCGATAAACTCATCTTT. It translates to CALGERTPVWGIKGTRTDKLIF.

This chain connects TRDV1 to TRDJ1; tentative D call: TRDD3 (6 bases). The germline V gene has CDR1 TSWWSYY and CDR2 QGS. The CDR3 covers 18 residues. The V end was cut by 0 bases, the J end by 1 base, with 18 bases between. CDR3 in amino acids: CALGELIILGPFTDKLIF. The DNA of the CDR3 is TGTGCTCTTGGGGAACTTATCATACTGGGTCCTTTCACCGATAAACTCATCTTT.

This chain connects TRDV1 to TRDJ1; weak D call: TRDD3 (6 bases). The CDR3 sequence is 21 residues long. Germline values: CDR1 TSWWSYY, CDR2 QGS. Trimming shortened V by 2 bases and J by 4 bases, and 32 bases separated the two germline ends. DNA for the CDR3: TGTGCTCTTGGGGAAAGAATACGTCCCTTAAGCGGTGGGGGCGACATCGATAAACTCATCTTT. Protein: CALGERIRPLSGGGDIDKLIF.

This clone was counted a few times. Sequence at one end of the junction differs from germline and may be a read error. This rearrangement joins TRDV1 to TRDJ1; 10 bases line up with TRDD3. Germline CDR1 and CDR2: TSWWSYY and QGS. The CDR3 consists of 20 residues. The CDR3 DNA follows: TGTGCTATTGGGAAACGTAGACCTTCCTATGGGGGATACAGCACCGATAAACTCATCTTT. It codes for CAIGKRRPSYGGYSTDKLIF.

The gene calls are TRDV1 and TRDJ1, with TRDD3 matching over 13 bases. V shed 3 bases and J 3 bases; nucleotides not matched to a gene: 31. Germline V lookup: CDR1 TSWWSYY, CDR2 QGS. The CDR3 is 25 residues long. CDR3 bases: TGTGCTCTTGGGGATCTAGTTTTTGGGACGTTAAGCCCCCGAAGTACTGGGGGATACGCCGATAAACTCATCTTT. Residues: CALGDLVFGTLSPRSTGGYADKLIF.

This clone was counted only a few times. The genes are TRDV1 and TRDJ1; possible D gene TRDD3, 6 bases. The CDR3 is 17 residues long. Germline assignment: CDR1 TSWWSYY and CDR2 QGS. Trimming shortened V by 3 bases and J by 0 bases, and 17 bases separated the two germline ends. The CDR3 sequence is CALGDRIGGTYTDKLIF. For the CDR3, the DNA is TGTGCTCTTGGGGACCGAATTGGGGGGACCTACACCGATAAACTCATCTTT.

The chain has TRDV1 and TRDJ1, with TRDD3 identical over 12 bases. CDR3 length: 15 amino acids. Germline V gene sequence: CDR1 TSWWSYY, CDR2 QGS. V trimming: 7 bases; J trimming: 10 bases; junction bases outside the gene matches: 13. CDR3 DNA: TGTGCTCTTGTAGCTGGGGGATACGCCGACCATATACTCATCTTT. Translation gives CALVAGGYADHILIF.

The chain joins TRDV1 to TRDJ1; 10 bases align to TRDD3. This CDR3 is built from 18 residues. Losses at the gene ends were 5 bases for V and 3 bases for J; bases not matched to a gene: 15. The V gene's germline CDR1 is TSWWSYY and CDR2 QGS. This chain's CDR3 is CALGTTPANWGMADKLIF. For the CDR3, the DNA is TGTGCTCTTGGGACCACCCCTGCAAACTGGGGGATGGCCGATAAACTCATCTTT.

V is TRDV1 and J is TRDJ1, with 13 bases matching TRDD3. V shed 6 bases, J shed 10 bases, and the junction held 20 bases outside the gene matches. The V gene's germline CDR1 is TSWWSYY and CDR2 QGS. The CDR3 contains 18 residues. This CDR3 is CALGLGTSFTGGYAGLIF. CDR3 in DNA: TGTGCTCTTGGCCTCGGAACGTCCTTTACTGGGGGATACGCAGGACTCATCTTT.

This chain links TRDV1 with TRDJ1; TRDD3 is a possible D gene (5 bases). Trimming removed 1 base at V and 0 bases at J, with 27 bases between. CDR3 size: 21 residues. Germline V lookup: CDR1 TSWWSYY, CDR2 QGS. CDR3 residues: CALGEHPNQGVEILYTDKLIF. CDR3 nucleotides: TGTGCTCTTGGGGAACATCCAAACCAGGGCGTGGAGATACTGTACACCGATAAACTCATCTTT.